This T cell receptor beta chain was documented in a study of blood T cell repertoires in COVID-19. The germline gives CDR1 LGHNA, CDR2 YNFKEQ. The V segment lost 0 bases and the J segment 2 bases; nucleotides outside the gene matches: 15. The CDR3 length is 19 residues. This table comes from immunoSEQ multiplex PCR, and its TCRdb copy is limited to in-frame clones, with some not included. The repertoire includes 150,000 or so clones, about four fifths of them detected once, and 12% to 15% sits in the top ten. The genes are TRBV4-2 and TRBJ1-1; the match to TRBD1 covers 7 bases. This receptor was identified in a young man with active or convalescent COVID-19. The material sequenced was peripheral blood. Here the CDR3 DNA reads TGTGCCAGCAGCCAAGAAGGGCTAAACAGGGGTGGGGTCAACACTGAAGCTTTCTTT. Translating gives CASSQEGLNRGGVNTEAFF.